By share, the clone carrying this T cell receptor (beta chain) ranks as medium-sized (0.01 to 0.1%). Its antigen is currently unknown. A 10-nucleotide random UMI tagged transcripts in template-switch 5'RACE cDNA synthesis. Each CDR3 protein gets one entry after TCRdb re-called the 5' RACE reads with MiXCR. The sample includes about 19,000 distinct CDR3 sequences, 6% to 8% of them seen just once. The data stem from a study of neurological immune-mediated disorders. Study findings and constraints: Because no CDR3 amino acid sequences were shared across subjects by expanded clones, private repertoires were suggested in all groups. The most TCR clonal expansion was seen in HTLV-1-associated myelopathy, whereas the least was seen in multiple sclerosis, below the level in healthy controls.

Trimming removed 2 bases at V and 4 bases at J, with 8 bases between. Germline V gene lookup returns CDR1 ENHRY and CDR2 SYGVKD. CDR3 length equals 14 residues. The clonotype originates from a woman in her twenties or thirties with HTLV-1-associated myelopathy (HAM/TSP). Sequencing was performed on CD8+ T cells from blood. The chain recombines TRBV10-3 with TRBJ2-2; D remains unclear. The CDR3 DNA reads TGTGCCATCAGTGAGGGTATAGGCACCGGGGAGCTGTTTTTT. This translates into CAISEGIGTGELFF.